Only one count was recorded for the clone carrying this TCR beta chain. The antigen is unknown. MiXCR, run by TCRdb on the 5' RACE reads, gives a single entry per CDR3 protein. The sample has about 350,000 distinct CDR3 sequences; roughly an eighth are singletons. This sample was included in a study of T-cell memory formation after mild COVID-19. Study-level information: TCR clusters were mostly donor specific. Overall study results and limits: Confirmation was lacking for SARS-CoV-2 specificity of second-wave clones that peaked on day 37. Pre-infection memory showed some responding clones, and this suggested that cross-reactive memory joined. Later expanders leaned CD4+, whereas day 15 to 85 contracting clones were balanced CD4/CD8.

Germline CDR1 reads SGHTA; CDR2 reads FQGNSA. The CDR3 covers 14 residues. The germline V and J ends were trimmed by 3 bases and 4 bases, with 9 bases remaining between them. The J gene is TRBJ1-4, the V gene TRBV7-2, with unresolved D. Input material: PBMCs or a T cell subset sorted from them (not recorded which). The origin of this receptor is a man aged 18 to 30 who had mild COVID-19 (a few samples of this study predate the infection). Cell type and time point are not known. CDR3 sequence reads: CASSFAGINEKLFF. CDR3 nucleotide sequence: TGTGCCAGCAGCTTCGCCGGGATTAATGAAAAACTGTTTTTT.